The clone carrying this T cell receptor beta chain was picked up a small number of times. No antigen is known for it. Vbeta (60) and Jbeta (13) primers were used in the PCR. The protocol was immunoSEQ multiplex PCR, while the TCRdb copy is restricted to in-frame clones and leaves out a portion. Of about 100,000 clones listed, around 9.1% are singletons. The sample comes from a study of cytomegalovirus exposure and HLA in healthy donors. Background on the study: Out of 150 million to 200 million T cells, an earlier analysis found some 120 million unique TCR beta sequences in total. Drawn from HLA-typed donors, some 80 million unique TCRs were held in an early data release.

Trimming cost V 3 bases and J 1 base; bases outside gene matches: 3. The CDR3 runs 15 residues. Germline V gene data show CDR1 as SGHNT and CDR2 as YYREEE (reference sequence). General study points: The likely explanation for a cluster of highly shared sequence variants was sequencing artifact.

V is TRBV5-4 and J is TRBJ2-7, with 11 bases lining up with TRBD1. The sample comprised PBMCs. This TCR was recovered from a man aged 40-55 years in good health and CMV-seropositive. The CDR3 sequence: CASSWGTGGSYEQYF. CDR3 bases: TGTGCCAGCAGCTGGGGGACAGGGGGGTCCTACGAGCAGTACTTC.